This TCR beta chain was identified during a study of shared clonotypes between healthy human individuals. Study outcomes and limitations: A handful of donors showed sharing of approximately 5% of naive CD4 clonotypes.

V lost 5 bases, J lost 5 bases, and 13 bases lay in between. The CDR3 loop spans 14 amino acids. CDR1 and CDR2 from the germline V gene are MNHNS and SASEGT. In replicate PCRs of sorted subsets, about 220 ng DNA, 29,000 or so T cell genomes, was used. In the source study's methods: Filtering differed, since immunoSEQ gave only junction sequences and no quality scores. The assay was immunoSEQ multiplex PCR, and TCRdb's table has in-frame clones only and misses some. The V and J calls and clone size were taken over from that table, and D and trimming were inferred from the DNA. Seen here are some 1,400,000 clones, 95% to 97% observed once, and the top ten hold about 1.2%. As to this clone: Its antigen is not identified.

Into CD45RA+ naive and CD45RA-negative memory subsets, the CD4+ cells were split. Sequenced sample: naive CD4+ T cells sorted from blood. Subset in this sample: CD45RA+ positively selected. This sequence originates from a man younger than 45 in good health. V is TRBV6-1 and J is TRBJ2-1, with D perhaps matching TRBD2 (5 bases). The CDR3 is CASSRLQPDNEQFF. In nucleotides, the CDR3 is TGTGCCAGCAGTAGACTACAACCCGACAATGAGCAGTTCTTC.